This T cell receptor beta chain was captured by sequencing in a study of OX40 agonist ivuxolimab in advanced cancers. As for the study in general: Across the patients, intravenous ivuxolimab was delivered every 2 weeks at 0.01 to 10 mg/kg.

Produced via immunoSEQ multiplex PCR; TCRdb's table is partial and in-frame only. Of tens of thousands of clones listed, 87% are singletons. This CDR3 is 15 amino acids long. Trimming took off 0 bases at V and 1 base at J, with 9 bases between the two ends. Germline V CDR1 and CDR2: MNHEY, SMNVEV (reference sequence). This clone has a handful of counts. V gene TRBV27 combines with J gene TRBJ1-1, with D hard to call. The specimen was CD4+ or CD8+ T cells sorted from blood, collected in a trial of the OX40 agonist ivuxolimab. The TCR originated in an adult with an advanced solid tumor such as melanoma, head and neck, liver or kidney cancer. Written as DNA, the CDR3 is TGTGCCAGCAGTTTATCTTCTTCAGGGAACACTGAAGCTTTCTTT. This gives the protein CASSLSSSGNTEAFF.